The clone carrying this T cell receptor (beta chain) was detected once. Its antigen remains unidentified. Germline loops: CDR1 SGHKS, CDR2 YYEKEE (reference sequence). V was clipped by 2 bases and J by 2 bases; unmatched bases: 4. The CDR3 totals 15 residues. The sample originates from a study of OX40 agonist ivuxolimab in advanced cancers. Study background: Participants could have had prior anti-PD-1, anti-PD-L1 or anti-CTLA-4 therapy, and approximately 40% had some.

Data came from immunoSEQ multiplex PCR; TCRdb stores just in-frame clones and leaves some out. The table lists tens of thousands of clones, about four fifths of them singletons. Study-wide results and caveats: Undetermined was the antigen specificity of the expanded peripheral T cells. CD8+ T cells were the subset that, on average, had more expanded clones than CD4+.

This receptor was identified in an adult with an advanced solid tumor such as melanoma, head and neck, liver or kidney cancer. The sequencing used CD4+ or CD8+ T cells sorted from blood, collected in a trial of the OX40 agonist ivuxolimab. This chain joins TRBV5-5 and TRBJ2-7, with 10 bases that match TRBD2. CDR3 loop: CASSFRLAGTYEQYF. For the CDR3, the DNA is TGTGCCAGCAGCTTCCGACTAGCGGGCACCTACGAGCAGTACTTC.